This T cell receptor (beta chain) was found in a study of chemoradiotherapy in HPV16-positive cancers. CDR1 SGHDT and CDR2 YYEEEE come from the germline V gene. Germline trimming cut 4 bases from V and 9 bases from J; bases unmatched to any gene: 11. This CDR3 has 14 amino acids. Repertoires were generated with immunoSEQ multiplex PCR, while TCRdb's copy carries only in-frame clones and drops some. Of more than 10,000 clones listed, approximately 85% are singletons. The receptor was isolated from a human donor with HPV-associated anogenital cancer. The input for sequencing was blood, taken from a patient who underwent chemoradiotherapy. The V and J genes are TRBV5-6 and TRBJ1-1, with TRBD1 identical over 8 bases. As DNA, the CDR3 is TGTGCCAGCAGCCCCAGATCGACAGGGGTAAAAGCTTTCTTT. It translates to CASSPRSTGVKAFF.